The 16 T cell receptor beta chains presented below share a single source sample, sequenced in a study of siplizumab effects on memory and regulatory T cells. Assay used: immunoSEQ multiplex PCR; TCRdb lists only in-frame clones, some missing. The sample consists of roughly 64,000 clones, around 96% of them appearing once. The sample consisted of naive CD8+ T cells sorted from blood. These receptors were taken from a human donor in good health.

This chain connects TRBV7-2 to TRBJ2-1; a weak D match, TRBD2 (6 bases). The CDR3 is made up of 16 amino acids. Between the trimmed V and J ends, which lost 4 bases and 6 bases, there was a span of 19 bases. Germline CDR1 reads SGHTA; CDR2 reads FQGNSA. This CDR3 is CASSSSSTRDFNEQFF. DNA for the CDR3: TGTGCCAGCAGCTCCAGCTCGACTAGAGATTTCAATGAGCAGTTCTTC. Supplemented by reference TRBV7-2 and TRBJ2-1, the full variable domain reads GAGVSQSPSNKVTEKGKDVELRCDPISGHTALYWYRQSLGQGLEFLIYFQGNSAPDKSGLPSDRFSAERTGGSVSTLTIQRTQQEDSAVYLCASSSSSTRDFNEQFFGPGTRLTVL.

This clone appeared a single time. The J gene is TRBJ2-5, the V gene TRBV5-6, with 9 bases matching TRBD1. Judging by the DNA end, TRBJ2-7 fits better; the J call may be wrong. CDR3 length: 14 amino acids. Germline V lookup: CDR1 SGHDT, CDR2 YYEEEE. For the CDR3, the DNA is TGTGCCAGCAGTTCCGGGACAGGGCCCTACGAGCAGTACTTC. Its translation is CASSSGTGPYEQYF.

The V call is TRBV9, the J call TRBJ1-2; maybe TRBD1 (6 bases). Between the trimmed V and J ends, which lost 2 bases and 6 bases, there was a span of 11 bases. Germline V gene data show CDR1 as SGDLS and CDR2 as YYNGEE. The CDR3 runs to 13 residues. CDR3 sequence: CASSVGQQDGYTF. CDR3 coding DNA: TGTGCCAGCAGCGTTGGACAGCAGGATGGCTACACCTTC.

This rearrangement joins TRBV6-5 to TRBJ2-3; 12 nucleotides agree with TRBD2. This CDR3 is built from 15 residues. Germline V gene data show CDR1 as MNHEY and CDR2 as SVGAGI. V dropped 8 bases and J dropped 6; count of bases not matched to a gene: 9. In DNA form, the CDR3 reads TGTGCCAGCGCGAGACTAGCGGGGGATGCGGATACGCAGTATTTT. Its translation: CASARLAGDADTQYF.

The chain has TRBV14 and TRBJ1-2; 10 nucleotides agree with TRBD1. The CDR3 runs to 14 residues. The J segment lost 6 bases and the V segment lost 4 bases, leaving 5 bases of the junction unmatched. The germline V gene has CDR1 SGHDN and CDR2 FVKESK. In DNA form, the CDR3 reads TGTGCCAGCAGCCGCCGGACAGGGGGTAATGGCTACACCTTC. Translation: CASSRRTGGNGYTF.

The rearrangement joins TRBV18 to TRBJ2-3; no reliable D call. Germline lookup yields CDR1 KGHSH and CDR2 LQKENI. Trimming removed 6 bases at V and 6 bases at J, with 10 bases between. The CDR3 is 12 amino acids. The CDR3 region is CASSPDSDTQYF. DNA of the CDR3: TGTGCCAGCTCCCCTGACTCGGATACGCAGTATTTT. The whole variable domain, remainder taken from reference TRBV18 and TRBJ2-3, is NAGVMQNPRHLVRRRGQEARLRCSPMKGHSHVYWYRQLPEEGLKFMVYLQKENIIDESGMPKERFSAEFPKEGPSILRIQQVVRGDSAAYFCASSPDSDTQYFGPGTRLTVL.

V is TRBV7-8 and J is TRBJ2-7; D is uncertain. Trimming left V 5 bases short and J 0 bases short, with 11 bases between. The CDR3 is 14 residues long. CDR1 is SGHVS, CDR2 FQNEAQ, per germline. The CDR3 sequence is CASSARTTSYEQYF. CDR3 bases: TGTGCCAGCAGCGCCCGCACGACCTCCTACGAGCAGTACTTC.

This sequence joins TRBV19 and TRBJ2-7; either TRBD1 or TRBD2 may fit D (7 bases each). V lost 4 bases and J lost 4, with 14 bases in between. The germline V gene has CDR1 LNHDA and CDR2 SQIVND (reference sequence). This CDR3 comprises 14 residues. The DNA of the CDR3 is TGTGCCAGTAGTACGGCAGGGGGAGGGTACGAGCAGTACTTC. Translating it yields CASSTAGGGYEQYF. Drawing the rest from reference TRBV19 and TRBJ2-7, the complete variable domain is DGGITQSPKYLFRKEGQNVTLSCEQNLNHDAMYWYRQDPGQGLRLIYYSQIVNDFQKGDIAEGYSVSREKKESFPLTVTSAQKNPTAFYLCASSTAGGGYEQYFGPGTRLTVT.

This clone was recorded only once. The chain combines TRBV9 with TRBJ2-1, with a tentative D call TRBD2 (6 bases). The CDR3 runs to 15 residues. Trimming shortened V by 2 bases and J by 0 bases, and 9 bases separated the two germline ends. CDR1 and CDR2 (germline): SGDLS, YYNGEE. The CDR3 DNA reads TGTGCCAGCAGCGTTTCCGGGAGCTCCTACAATGAGCAGTTCTTC. It yields the protein CASSVSGSSYNEQFF.

The chain employs TRBV5-4 and TRBJ2-2, with D tentatively TRBD1 or TRBD2 (5 bases each). Germline-derived CDR1 and CDR2 are SGHNT and YYREEE (reference sequence). This CDR3 spans 14 amino acids. Trimming took 4 bases from V and 6 from J, leaving 13 bases between them. CDR3 amino acids: CASSEGSGAGELFF. CDR3 DNA: TGTGCCAGCAGCGAGGGGTCGGGCGCCGGGGAGCTGTTTTTT.

V is TRBV10-3 and J is TRBJ1-2; 8 bases line up with TRBD1. The V and J ends lost 4 bases and 7 bases, in that order; junction bases with no gene match: 20. Germline CDR1 and CDR2: ENHRY and SYGVKD. CDR3 size: 18 residues. For the CDR3, the DNA is TGTGCCATCAGTGCAATTTCTAGTTCGATAAAAGGGACAGGTGGCTACACCTTC. It specifies CAISAISSSIKGTGGYTF.

The chain carries TRBV13 and TRBJ2-5; 7 positions agree with TRBD1. From germline, CDR1 is PRHDT and CDR2 FYEKMQ (reference sequence). CDR3 length equals 14 residues. The trim removed 5 bases at V and 5 bases at J, leaving 8 bases unmatched. For the CDR3, the DNA is TGTGCCAGCAGCCCGAGACAGGGAGAGGAGACCCAGTACTTC. Its translation: CASSPRQGEETQYF.

The gene calls are TRBV28 and TRBJ1-4, with a weak D call TRBD1 (5 bases). The CDR3 has 16 amino acids. The ends were cut back, 2 bases at V and 0 bases at J, with 10 bases in the middle. Germline assignment: CDR1 MDHEN and CDR2 SYDVKM. The CDR3 is CASSLQGFSTNEKLFF. Written as DNA, the CDR3 is TGTGCCAGCAGTTTACAGGGCTTTTCAACTAATGAAAAACTGTTTTTT.

This chain uses TRBV6-5 with TRBJ2-7, with D hard to call. V dropped 5 bases and J dropped 4 bases, with 6 bases sitting between them. The germline CDR1 and CDR2 sequences are MNHEY and SVGAGI. The length of the CDR3 is 11 residues. In nucleotides, the CDR3 is TGTGCCAGCAGTGTTGGTTACGAGCAGTACTTC. Amino acid sequence: CASSVGYEQYF.

V and J are TRBV15 and TRBJ1-4, with D possibly being TRBD1 (6 bases). The CDR3 totals 15 residues. Germline CDR1 LNHNV, CDR2 YYDKDF (reference sequence). Trimming removed 4 bases from V and 1 base from J, with 10 bases in between. The CDR3 sequence: CATSISGETNEKLFF. CDR3 coding DNA: TGTGCCACCAGCATCTCAGGGGAAACTAATGAAAAACTGTTTTTT.

CDR3 amino acids: CASSLGPRNTEAFF. In nucleotides, the CDR3 is TGTGCCAGTAGTTTGGGTCCTCGTAACACTGAAGCTTTCTTT. This chain uses TRBV19 with TRBJ1-1; D is unclear. CDR1 is LNHDA and CDR2 is SQIVND in the germline V gene (reference sequence). The CDR3 length is 14 residues. With 5 bases removed from V and 2 bases from J, the gap between germline ends came to 12 bases.